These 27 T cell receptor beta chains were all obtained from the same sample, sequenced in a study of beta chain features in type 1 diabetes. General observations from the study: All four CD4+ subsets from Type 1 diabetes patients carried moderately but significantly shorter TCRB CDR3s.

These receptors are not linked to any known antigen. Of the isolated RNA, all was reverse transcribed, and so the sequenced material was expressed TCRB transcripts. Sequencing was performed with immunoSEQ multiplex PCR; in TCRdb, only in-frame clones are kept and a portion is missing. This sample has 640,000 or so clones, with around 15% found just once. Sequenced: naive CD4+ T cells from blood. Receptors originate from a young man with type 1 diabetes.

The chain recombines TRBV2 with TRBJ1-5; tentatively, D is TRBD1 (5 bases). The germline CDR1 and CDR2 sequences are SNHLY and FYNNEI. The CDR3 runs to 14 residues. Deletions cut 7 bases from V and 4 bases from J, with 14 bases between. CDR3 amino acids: CASTAAGVNQPQHF. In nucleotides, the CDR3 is TGTGCCAGCACGGCAGCGGGGGTAAATCAGCCCCAGCATTTT.

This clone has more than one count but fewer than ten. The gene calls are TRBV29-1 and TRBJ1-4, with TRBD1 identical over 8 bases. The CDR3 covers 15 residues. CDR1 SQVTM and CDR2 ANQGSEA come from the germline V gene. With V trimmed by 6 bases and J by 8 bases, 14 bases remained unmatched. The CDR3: CSVEPLDRVREKLFF. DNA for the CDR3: TGCAGCGTGGAACCCCTGGACAGGGTGCGCGAAAAACTGTTTTTT.

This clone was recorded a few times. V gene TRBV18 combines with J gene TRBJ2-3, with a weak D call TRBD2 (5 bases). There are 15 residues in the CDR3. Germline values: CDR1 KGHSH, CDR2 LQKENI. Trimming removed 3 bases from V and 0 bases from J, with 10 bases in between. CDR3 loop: CASSPTTGSTDTQYF. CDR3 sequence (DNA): TGTGCCAGCTCACCGACGACGGGGAGCACAGATACGCAGTATTTT.

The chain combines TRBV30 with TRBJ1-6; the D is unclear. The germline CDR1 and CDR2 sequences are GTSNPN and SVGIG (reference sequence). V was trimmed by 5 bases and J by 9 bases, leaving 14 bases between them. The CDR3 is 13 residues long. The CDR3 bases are TGTGCCTGGGTAGGGTCCTTGGGTTCACCCCTCCACTTT. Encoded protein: CAWVGSLGSPLHF.

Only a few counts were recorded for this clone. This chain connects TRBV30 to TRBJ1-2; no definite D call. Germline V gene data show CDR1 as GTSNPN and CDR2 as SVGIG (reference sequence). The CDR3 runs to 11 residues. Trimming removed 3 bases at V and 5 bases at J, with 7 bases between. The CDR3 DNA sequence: TGTGCCTGGAGGAGGCGGTATGGCTACACCTTC. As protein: CAWRRRYGYTF.

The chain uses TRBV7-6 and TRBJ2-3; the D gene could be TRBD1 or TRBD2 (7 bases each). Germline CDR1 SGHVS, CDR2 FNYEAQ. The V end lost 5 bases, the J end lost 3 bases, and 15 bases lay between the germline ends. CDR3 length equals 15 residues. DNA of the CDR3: TGTGCCAGCAGCCCGGCAGGGGGGGGTACAGATACGCAGTATTTT. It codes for CASSPAGGGTDTQYF.

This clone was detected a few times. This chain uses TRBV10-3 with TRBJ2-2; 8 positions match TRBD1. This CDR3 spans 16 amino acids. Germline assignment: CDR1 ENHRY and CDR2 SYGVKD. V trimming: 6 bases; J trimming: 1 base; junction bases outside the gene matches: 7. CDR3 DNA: TGTGCCATCAGCGAAACCGGGACAGGGAACACCGGGGAGCTGTTTTTT. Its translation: CAISETGTGNTGELFF.

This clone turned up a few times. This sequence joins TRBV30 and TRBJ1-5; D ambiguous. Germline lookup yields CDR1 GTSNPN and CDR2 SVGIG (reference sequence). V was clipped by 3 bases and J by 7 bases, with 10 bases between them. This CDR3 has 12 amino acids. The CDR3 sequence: CAWSTLGQPQHF. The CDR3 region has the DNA TGTGCCTGGAGCACTCTGGGACAGCCCCAGCATTTT. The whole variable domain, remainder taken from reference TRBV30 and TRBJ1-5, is SQTIHQWPATLVQPVGSPLSLECTVEGTSNPNLYWYRQAAGRGLQLLFYSVGIGQISSEVPQNLSASRPQDRQFILSSKKLLLSDSGFYLCAWSTLGQPQHFGDGTRLSIL.

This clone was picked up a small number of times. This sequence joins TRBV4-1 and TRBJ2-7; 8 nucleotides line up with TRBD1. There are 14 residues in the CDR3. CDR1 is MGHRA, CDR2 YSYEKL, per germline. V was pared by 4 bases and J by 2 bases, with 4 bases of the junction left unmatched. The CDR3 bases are TGCGCCAGCAGCCTAGGGACAGGCGCCTACGAGCAGTACTTC. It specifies CASSLGTGAYEQYF.

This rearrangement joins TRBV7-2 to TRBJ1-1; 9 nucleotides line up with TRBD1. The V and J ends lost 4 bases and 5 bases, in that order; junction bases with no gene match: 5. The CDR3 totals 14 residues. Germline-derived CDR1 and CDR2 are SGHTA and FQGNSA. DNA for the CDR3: TGTGCCAGCAGCTACGGACAGGGGCGGACTGAAGCTTTCTTT. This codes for CASSYGQGRTEAFF.

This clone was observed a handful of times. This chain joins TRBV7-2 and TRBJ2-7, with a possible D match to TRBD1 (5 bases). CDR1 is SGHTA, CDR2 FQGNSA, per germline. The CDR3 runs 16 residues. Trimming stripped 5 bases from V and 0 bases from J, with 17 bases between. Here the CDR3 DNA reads TGTGCCAGCAGCACCCGGTTTCAGGGTTCCTCCTACGAGCAGTACTTC. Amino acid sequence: CASSTRFQGSSYEQYF.

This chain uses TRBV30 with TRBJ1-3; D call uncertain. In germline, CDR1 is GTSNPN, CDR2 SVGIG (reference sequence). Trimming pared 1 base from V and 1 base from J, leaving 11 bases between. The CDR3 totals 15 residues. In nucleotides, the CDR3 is TGTGCCTGGAGTGAACCGACTCTTTCTGGAAACACCATATATTTT. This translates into CAWSEPTLSGNTIYF. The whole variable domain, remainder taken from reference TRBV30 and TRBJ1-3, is SQTIHQWPATLVQPVGSPLSLECTVEGTSNPNLYWYRQAAGRGLQLLFYSVGIGQISSEVPQNLSASRPQDRQFILSSKKLLLSDSGFYLCAWSEPTLSGNTIYFGEGSWLTVV.

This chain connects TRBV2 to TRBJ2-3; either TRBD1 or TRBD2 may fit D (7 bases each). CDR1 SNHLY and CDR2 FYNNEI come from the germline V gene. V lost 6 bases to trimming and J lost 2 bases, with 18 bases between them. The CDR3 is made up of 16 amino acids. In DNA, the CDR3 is TGTGCCAGCAGCGGGGAGGGGGCTGGTAACACAGATACGCAGTATTTT. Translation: CASSGEGAGNTDTQYF.

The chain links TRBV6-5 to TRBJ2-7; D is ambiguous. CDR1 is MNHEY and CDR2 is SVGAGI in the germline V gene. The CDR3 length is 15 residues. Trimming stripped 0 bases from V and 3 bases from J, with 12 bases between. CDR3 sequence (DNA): TGTGCCAGCAGTTACTCGAGAGATCCTGTCTACGAGCAGTACTTC. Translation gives CASSYSRDPVYEQYF.

The CDR3 reads CAWRTDRGYEQYF. The CDR3 bases are TGTGCCTGGAGGACGGACAGGGGCTACGAGCAGTACTTC. V gene TRBV30 combines with J gene TRBJ2-7; 9 bases line up with TRBD1. Germline CDR1 is GTSNPN and CDR2 is SVGIG (reference sequence). J gave up 3 bases and V 3 bases, and 3 bases lay outside the gene matches. The CDR3 length is 13 residues.

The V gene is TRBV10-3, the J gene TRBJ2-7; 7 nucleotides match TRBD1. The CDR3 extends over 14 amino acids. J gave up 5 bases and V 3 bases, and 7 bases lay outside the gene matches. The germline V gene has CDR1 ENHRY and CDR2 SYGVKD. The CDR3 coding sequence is TGTGCCATCAGTGATGCCGGGACAGAGAACGAGCAGTACTTC. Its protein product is CAISDAGTENEQYF.

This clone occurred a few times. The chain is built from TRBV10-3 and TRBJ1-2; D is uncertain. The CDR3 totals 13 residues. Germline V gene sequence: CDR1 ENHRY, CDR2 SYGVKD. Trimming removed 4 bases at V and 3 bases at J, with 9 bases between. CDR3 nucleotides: TGTGCCATCAGTGGCATGGATCACTATGGCTACACCTTC. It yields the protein CAISGMDHYGYTF.

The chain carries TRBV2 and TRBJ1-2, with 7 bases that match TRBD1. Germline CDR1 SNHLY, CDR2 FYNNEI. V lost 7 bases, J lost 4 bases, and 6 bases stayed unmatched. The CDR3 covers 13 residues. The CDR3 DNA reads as TGTGCCAGCAAGTTGGGACAGATCTATGGCTACACCTTC. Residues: CASKLGQIYGYTF.

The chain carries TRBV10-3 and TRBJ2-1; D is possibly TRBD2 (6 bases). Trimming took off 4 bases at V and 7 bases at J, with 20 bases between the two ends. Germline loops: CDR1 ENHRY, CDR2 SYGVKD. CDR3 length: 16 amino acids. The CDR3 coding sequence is TGTGCCATCAGTGCTGCGGGCAGGGAGGACATAAATGAGCAGTTCTTC. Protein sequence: CAISAAGREDINEQFF.

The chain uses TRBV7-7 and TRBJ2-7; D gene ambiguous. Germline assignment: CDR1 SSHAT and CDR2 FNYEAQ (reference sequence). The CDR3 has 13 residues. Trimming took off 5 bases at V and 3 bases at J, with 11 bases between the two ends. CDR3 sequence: CASSPNLDYEQYF. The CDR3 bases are TGTGCCAGCAGCCCCAACTTGGACTACGAGCAGTACTTC.

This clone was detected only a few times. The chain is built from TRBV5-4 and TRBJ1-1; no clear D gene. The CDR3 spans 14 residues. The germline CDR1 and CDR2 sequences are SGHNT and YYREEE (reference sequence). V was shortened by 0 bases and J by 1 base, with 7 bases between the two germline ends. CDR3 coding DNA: TGTGCCAGCAGCTTGGAACGGAGGAACACTGAAGCTTTCTTT. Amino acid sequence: CASSLERRNTEAFF. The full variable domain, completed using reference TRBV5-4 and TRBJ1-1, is ETGVTQSPTHLIKTRGQQVTLRCSSQSGHNTVSWYQQALGQGPQFIFQYYREEENGRGNFPPRFSGLQFPNYSSELNVNALELDDSALYLCASSLERRNTEAFFGQGTRLTVV.

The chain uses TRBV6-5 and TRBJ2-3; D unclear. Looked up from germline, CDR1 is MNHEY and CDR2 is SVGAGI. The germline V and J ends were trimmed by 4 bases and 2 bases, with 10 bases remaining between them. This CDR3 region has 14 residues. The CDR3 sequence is CASSLATNTDTQYF. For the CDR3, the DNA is TGTGCCAGCAGTTTGGCCACTAACACAGATACGCAGTATTTT.

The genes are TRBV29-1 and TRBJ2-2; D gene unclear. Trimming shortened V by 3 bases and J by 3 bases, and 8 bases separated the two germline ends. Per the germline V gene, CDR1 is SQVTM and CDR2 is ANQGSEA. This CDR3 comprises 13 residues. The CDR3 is CSVDPTDTGELFF. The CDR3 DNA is TGCAGCGTTGATCCCACGGACACCGGGGAGCTGTTTTTT.

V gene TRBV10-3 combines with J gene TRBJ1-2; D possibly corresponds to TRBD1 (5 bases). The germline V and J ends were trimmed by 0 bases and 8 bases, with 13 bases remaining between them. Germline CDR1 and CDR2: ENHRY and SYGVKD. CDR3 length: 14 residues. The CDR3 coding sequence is TGTGCCATCAGTGAGTCAGGGACGGCTTTGGGCTACACCTTC. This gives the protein CAISESGTALGYTF.

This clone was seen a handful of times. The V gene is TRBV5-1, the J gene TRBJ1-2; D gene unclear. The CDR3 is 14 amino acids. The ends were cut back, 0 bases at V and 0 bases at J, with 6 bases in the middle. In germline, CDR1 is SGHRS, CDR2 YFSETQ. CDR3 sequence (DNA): TGCGCCAGCAGCTTGGAGAATTCTAACTATGGCTACACCTTC. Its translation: CASSLENSNYGYTF.

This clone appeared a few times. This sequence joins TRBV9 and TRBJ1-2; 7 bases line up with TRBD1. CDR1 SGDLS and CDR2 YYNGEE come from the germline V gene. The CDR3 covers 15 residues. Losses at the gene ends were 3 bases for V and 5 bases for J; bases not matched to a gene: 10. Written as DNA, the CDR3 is TGTGCCAGCAGCGGAGGACAGGACAGATGGTATGGCTACACCTTC. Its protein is CASSGGQDRWYGYTF. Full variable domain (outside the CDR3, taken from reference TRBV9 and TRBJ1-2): DSGVTQTPKHLITATGQRVTLRCSPRSGDLSVYWYQQSLDQGLQFLIQYYNGEERAKGNILERFSAQQFPDLHSELNLSSLELGDSALYFCASSGGQDRWYGYTFGSGTRLTVV.

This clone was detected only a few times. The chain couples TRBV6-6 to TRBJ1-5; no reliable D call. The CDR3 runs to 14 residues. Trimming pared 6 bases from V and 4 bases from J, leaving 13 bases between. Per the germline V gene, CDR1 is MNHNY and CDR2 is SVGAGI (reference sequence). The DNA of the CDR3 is TGTGCCAGCAGGCGGACTGGAGGGAATCAGCCCCAGCATTTT. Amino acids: CASRRTGGNQPQHF.